This passage covers 17 T cell receptor beta chains from one sample sequenced in a study of blood T cell repertoires in COVID-19. Profiling relied on immunoSEQ multiplex PCR, and the TCRdb table lists in-frame clones only, not all of them. The sample has about 190,000 clones; around 84% are singletons. The sample taken for sequencing was peripheral blood. The receptor set was obtained from a human donor in a cohort sampled during active COVID-19.

The rearrangement uses TRBV5-4 and TRBJ2-5; 11 positions agree with TRBD2. CDR3 length: 15 residues. The V gene end was trimmed by 4 bases and the J gene end by 1 base; junction bases not matched to a gene: 3. The germline V gene has CDR1 SGHNT and CDR2 YYREEE (reference sequence). The chain's CDR3 is CASSGLAGGQETQYF. In nucleotides, the CDR3 is TGTGCCAGCAGCGGTCTAGCGGGAGGCCAAGAGACCCAGTACTTC.

This clone was seen a single time. The genes are TRBV28 and TRBJ1-5, with a possible D match to TRBD1 (5 bases). Germline V gene sequence: CDR1 MDHEN, CDR2 SYDVKM. Trimming cost V 5 bases and J 5 bases, with 19 bases left between them. The CDR3 contains 16 residues. This CDR3 is CASSPPGGAQDQPQHF. DNA for the CDR3: TGTGCCAGCAGTCCCCCGGGAGGGGCCCAAGATCAGCCCCAGCATTTT. Supplemented by reference TRBV28 and TRBJ1-5, the full variable domain reads DVKVTQSSRYLVKRTGEKVFLECVQDMDHENMFWYRQDPGLGLRLIYFSYDVKMKEKGDIPEGYSVSREKKERFSLILESASTNQTSMYLCASSPPGGAQDQPQHFGDGTRLSIL.

This clone was recorded once. The rearrangement joins TRBV30 to TRBJ2-7, with TRBD1 identical over 7 bases. CDR1 GTSNPN and CDR2 SVGIG come from the germline V gene (reference sequence). The CDR3 consists of 14 residues. The trim removed 1 base at V and 1 base at J, leaving 4 bases unmatched. DNA of the CDR3: TGTGCCTGGAGTGCCCAGACAGGGTCCTACGAGCAGTACGTC. This encodes CAWSAQTGSYEQYV.

The genes are TRBV11-2 and TRBJ2-3, with 7 nucleotides matching TRBD2. Germline-derived CDR1 and CDR2 are SGHAT and FQNNGV. There are 15 residues in the CDR3. V trimming: 3 bases; J trimming: 0 bases; junction bases outside the gene matches: 3. The CDR3 coding sequence is TGTGCCAGCAGCTTGGAGCGGGGAAGCACAGATACGCAGTATTTT. Protein product: CASSLERGSTDTQYF.

DNA for the CDR3: TGTGCCAGCAGTGAAGCGTTGGGGGCTCAGCCCCAGCATTTT. This codes for CASSEALGAQPQHF. The V and J genes are TRBV6-1 and TRBJ1-5; perhaps TRBD1 as D (6 bases). V lost 0 bases and J 6 bases, leaving 9 bases between the germline ends. Germline V gene sequence: CDR1 MNHNS, CDR2 SASEGT. The length of the CDR3 is 14 residues.

This chain uses TRBV6-4 with TRBJ1-5; D gene ambiguous. The CDR3 extends over 15 amino acids. The germline V and J ends were trimmed by 6 bases and 1 base, with 13 bases remaining between them. Germline values: CDR1 MRHNA, CDR2 SNTAGT. The CDR3 nucleotides are TGTGCCAGCAGCCTCTCCCCAGGCAGCAATCAGCCCCAGCATTTT. Translated, it gives CASSLSPGSNQPQHF.

The chain has TRBV3-1 (or the pseudogene TRBV3-2) and TRBJ2-5; TRBD2 agrees at 11 bases. CDR3 length: 18 amino acids. In germline, CDR1 is LGHDT, CDR2 YNNKEL (reference sequence). V lost 1 base and J lost 5; bases outside the gene matches: 12. The CDR3 protein is CASSQGVSGRGGSETQYF. The CDR3 DNA reads TGTGCCAGCAGCCAAGGGGTTAGCGGGAGGGGGGGCTCTGAGACCCAGTACTTC.

The sample holds one count of this clone. The chain uses TRBV7-8 and TRBJ2-6; 12 positions agree with TRBD1. CDR3 length: 18 residues. With 7 bases clipped from V and 4 bases from J, the junction kept 11 bases outside the gene matches. Germline values: CDR1 SGHVS, CDR2 FQNEAQ. CDR3 protein: CASILRDRGRQGANVLTF. CDR3 nucleotides: TGTGCCAGCATCCTCCGGGACAGGGGGCGCCAGGGGGCCAACGTCCTGACTTTC. Filled out from reference TRBV7-8 and TRBJ2-6, the complete variable domain reads GAGVSQSPRYKVAKRGQDVALRCDPISGHVSLFWYQQALGQGPEFLTYFQNEAQLDKSGLPSDRFFAERPEGSVSTLKIQRTQQEDSAVYLCASILRDRGRQGANVLTFGAGSRLTVL.

The rearrangement joins TRBV5-8 to TRBJ2-1, with 8 bases that match TRBD2. The CDR3 contains 14 residues. The germline CDR1 and CDR2 sequences are SGHTS and YDEGEE. J gave up 7 bases and V 7 bases, and 10 bases lay outside the gene matches. CDR3 amino acids: CASRREGVINEQFF. The CDR3, as DNA: TGTGCCAGCCGCCGGGAGGGGGTAATTAATGAGCAGTTCTTC. Drawing the rest from reference TRBV5-8 and TRBJ2-1, the complete variable domain is EAGVTQSPTHLIKTRGQQATLRCSPISGHTSVYWYQQALGLGLQFLLWYDEGEERNRGNFPPRFSGRQFPNYSSELNVNALELEDSALYLCASRREGVINEQFFGPGTRLTVL.

The chain links TRBV29-1 to TRBJ1-1; 8 bases agree with TRBD1. CDR3 length: 15 amino acids. V shed 6 bases and J 6 bases; nucleotides not matched to a gene: 15. Germline CDR1 reads SQVTM; CDR2 reads ANQGSEA. CDR3 sequence: CSVALRTGGASEAFF. DNA for the CDR3: TGCAGCGTCGCCCTACGAACAGGGGGGGCCTCTGAAGCTTTCTTT.

For this clone: At one of its ends the junction is not consistent with the germline gene, which may arise from a read error. The gene calls are TRBV18 and TRBJ2-2, with D perhaps matching TRBD2 (5 bases). The CDR3 loop spans 18 amino acids. Germline V gene data show CDR1 as KGHSH and CDR2 as LQKENI. The CDR3 loop reads CASSPVLPEGETTVELFF. DNA for the CDR3: TGTGCCAGCTCACCGGTTCTGCCCGAGGGAGAGACCACCGTGGAGCTGTTTTTT.

The genes are TRBV5-1 and TRBJ1-2, with unresolved D. Between the trimmed V and J ends, which lost 0 bases and 3 bases, there was a span of 12 bases. CDR1 and CDR2 from the germline V gene are SGHRS and YFSETQ. The length of the CDR3 is 15 residues. As DNA, the CDR3 is TGCGCCAGCAGCTTGGTTGGCCAGGTGGACTATGGCTACACCTTC. Its translation: CASSLVGQVDYGYTF.

The CDR3 nucleotides read TGCGCCAGCAGCGTGAGCGGGAGAGGAGACGGGGAGCTGTTTTTT. It encodes CASSVSGRGDGELFF. V usage is TRBV5-1 and J usage is TRBJ2-2, with 8 bases aligning to TRBD2. This CDR3 has 15 amino acids. CDR1 and CDR2 from the germline V gene are SGHRS and YFSETQ. V was clipped by 4 bases and J by 7 bases; unmatched bases: 9.

This clone came up a few times. This rearrangement joins TRBV7-8 to TRBJ1-6, with 9 positions matching TRBD1. In germline, CDR1 is SGHVS, CDR2 FQNEAQ. The length of the CDR3 is 14 residues. The V gene end was trimmed by 3 bases and the J gene end by 10 bases; junction bases not matched to a gene: 4. CDR3 region: CASSLGQGSSPLHF. The CDR3 DNA is TGTGCCAGCAGCTTGGGACAGGGTTCATCACCCCTCCACTTT.

V usage is TRBV5-1 and J usage is TRBJ1-2, with TRBD1 identical over 7 bases. Trimming at V came to 0 bases and at J to 8 bases, leaving 7 bases not matched to a gene. The germline gives CDR1 SGHRS, CDR2 YFSETQ. The length of the CDR3 is 14 residues. The CDR3 region has the DNA TGCGCCAGCAGCTTGGCCGTGACAGGGAACGGCTACACCTTC. Translated, it gives CASSLAVTGNGYTF.

This chain uses TRBV3-1 (or the pseudogene TRBV3-2) with TRBJ2-4; no firm D call. CDR1 is LGHDT, CDR2 YNNKEL, per germline (reference sequence). The germline V and J ends were trimmed by 2 bases and 0 bases, with 5 bases remaining between them. The CDR3 consists of 14 residues. CDR3 bases: TGTGCCAGCAGCCAACCAATAGCCAAAAACATTCAGTACTTC. The encoded protein is CASSQPIAKNIQYF.

This clone has only a few counts. The chain joins TRBV11-2 to TRBJ2-1, with a tentative D call TRBD1 (6 bases). The germline V gene has CDR1 SGHAT and CDR2 FQNNGV. This CDR3 has 14 residues. Trimming left V 5 bases short and J 8 bases short, with 16 bases between. CDR3 bases: TGTGCCAGCAGCAACAGGGAAGGTTTTCATGAGCAGTTCTTC. Encoded protein: CASSNREGFHEQFF.